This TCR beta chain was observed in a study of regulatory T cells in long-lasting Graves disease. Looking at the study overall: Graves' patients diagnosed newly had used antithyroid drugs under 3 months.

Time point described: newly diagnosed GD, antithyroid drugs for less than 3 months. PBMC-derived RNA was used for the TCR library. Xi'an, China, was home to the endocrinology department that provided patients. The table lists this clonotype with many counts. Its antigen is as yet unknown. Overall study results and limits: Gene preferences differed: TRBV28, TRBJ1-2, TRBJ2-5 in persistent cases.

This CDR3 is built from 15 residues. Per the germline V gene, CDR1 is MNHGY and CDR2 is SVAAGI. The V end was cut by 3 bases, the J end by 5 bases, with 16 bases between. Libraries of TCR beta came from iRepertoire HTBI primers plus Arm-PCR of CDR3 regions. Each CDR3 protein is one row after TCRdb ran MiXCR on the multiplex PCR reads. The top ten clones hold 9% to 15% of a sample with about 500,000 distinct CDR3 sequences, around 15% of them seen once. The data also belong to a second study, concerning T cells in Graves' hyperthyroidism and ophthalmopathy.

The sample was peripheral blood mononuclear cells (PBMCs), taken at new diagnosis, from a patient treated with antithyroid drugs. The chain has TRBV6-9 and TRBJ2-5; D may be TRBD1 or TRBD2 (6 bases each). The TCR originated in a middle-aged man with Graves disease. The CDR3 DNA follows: TGTGCCAGCAGTTACGTCAAGGGGGGTTCGGAGACCCAGTACTTC. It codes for CASSYVKGGSETQYF.